The rows below give T cell receptor beta chains drawn from one sample of a study of T cells in Graves' hyperthyroidism and ophthalmopathy. TCRdb redid the calling of the multiplex PCR reads with MiXCR, one entry per CDR3 protein. The sample carries approximately 720,000 distinct CDR3 sequences, approximately 18% recorded once. Sample: blood. These receptors all come from a woman between 50 and 59 years old with Graves' hyperthyroidism that later progressed to Graves' ophthalmopathy. The CDR3 runs from the conserved cysteine through the conserved F or W. A D gene is named only where the DNA matches it firmly. Clone size is given for some rows only: seen once, a few or many times, or a class if the clone is expanded.

d_call	v_call	j_call	clone_size	cdr3_nt	cdr3_aa
TRBD1	TRBV20-1	TRBJ1-2	few	TGCAGTGCTACCCCCGGGACAGTCTATGGCTACACCTTC	CSATPGTVYGYTF
-	TRBV7-9	TRBJ1-4	few	TGTGCCAGCAGCTTAGCTGGCGAGAATGAAAAACTGTTTTTT	CASSLAGENEKLFF
TRBD1	TRBV20-1	TRBJ1-5	many	TGCAGTGCTAGACCAATACAGGGGTATCAGCCCCAGCATTTT	CSARPIQGYQPQHF
-	TRBV11-2	TRBJ1-6	many	TGTGCCAGCAGCTTTAAGGGGGGAGGTAATTCACCCCTCCACTTT	CASSFKGGGNSPLHF
-	TRBV6-1	TRBJ1-4	-	TGTGCCAGCAGAAAGGAGACAGTTGCCTATGAAAAACTGTTTTTT	CASRKETVAYEKLFF
TRBD1	TRBV3-1	TRBJ1-2	many	TGTGCCAGCAGCCAAGATCAAGGACAGGGCGGCTATGGCTACACCTTC	CASSQDQGQGGYGYTF
-	TRBV27	TRBJ2-5	many	TGTGCCAGCAGTTTAATCCCCATCGCACAAGAGACCCAGTACTTC	CASSLIPIAQETQYF
-	TRBV5-5	TRBJ1-1	-	TGTGCCAGCAGCTTGTTGTTAGGGCTGGGGGTGAACACTGAAGCTTTCTTT	CASSLLLGLGVNTEAFF
TRBD1	TRBV11-2	TRBJ1-6	many	TGTGCCAGCAGCTTAGGGACAGGGTATAATTCACCCCTCCACTTT	CASSLGTGYNSPLHF
-	TRBV28	TRBJ2-6	few	TGTGCCAGCAGTTTCGGCACCTCCAACGTCCTGACTTTC	CASSFGTSNVLTF
TRBD2	TRBV12-3/TRBV12-4	TRBJ2-1	few	TGTGCCAGCAGGCCCGGCGGGGGTTACAATGAGCAGTTCTTC	CASRPGGGYNEQFF
TRBD1	TRBV11-1	TRBJ1-1	few	TGTGCCAGCAGCCGGGACAGCAACGCTGAAGCTTTCTTT	CASSRDSNAEAFF
TRBD2	TRBV5-1	TRBJ2-3	-	TGCGCCAGCAGCACCGGGGGGGGCCGCACAGATACGCAGTATTTT	CASSTGGGRTDTQYF
-	TRBV2	TRBJ2-4	-	TGTGCCAGCATCTCCGTACGACAAACGGTAGCCAAAAACATTCAGTACTTC	CASISVRQTVAKNIQYF
-	TRBV7-8	TRBJ2-2	few	TGTGCCAGCAGCTTTGTGGGGGTCACCGGGGAGCTGTTTTTT	CASSFVGVTGELFF
-	TRBV3-1	TRBJ2-7	few	TGTGCCAGCAGCCAGGGCAGAGAGATCTACGAGCAGTACTTC	CASSQGREIYEQYF
-	TRBV7-2	TRBJ2-3	-	TGTGCCAGCAGCTCCCCCAGCATGGATACGCAGTATTTT	CASSSPSMDTQYF
TRBD1	TRBV5-1	TRBJ2-3	-	TGCGCCAGCAGTTTAACATCGGGACAGTTTACAGATACGCAGTATTTT	CASSLTSGQFTDTQYF
-	TRBV7-2	TRBJ2-1	-	TGTGCCAGCAGCTTAGGAGGGGGTTTGGGGGCCGAGGAGCAGTTCTTC	CASSLGGGLGAEEQFF
-	TRBV3-1	TRBJ2-1	many	TGTGCCAGCAGCCGTGGGACGGGTGAGCAGTTCTTC	CASSRGTGEQFF
TRBD1	TRBV20-1	TRBJ1-6	many	TGCAGTGCTAGAGAGGGACAGGGGGTGTCACCCCTCCACTTT	CSAREGQGVSPLHF
-	TRBV2	TRBJ1-3	few	TGTGCCGGCAGTGAAAGGTCCCCGATCTCTGGAAACACCATATATTTT	CAGSERSPISGNTIYF
-	TRBV12-3/TRBV12-4	TRBJ2-7	many	TGTGCCAGCACGATGGGATACTCCTACGAGCAGTACTTC	CASTMGYSYEQYF
-	TRBV7-3	TRBJ1-1	-	TGTGCCAGCAGCTTAATACCAGAAAATGAAGCTTTCTTT	CASSLIPENEAFF
TRBD1	TRBV6-1	TRBJ1-2	few	TGTGCCAGCAGTGAAGGCCAGGACAGGGGCTATGGCTACACCTTC	CASSEGQDRGYGYTF
TRBD1	TRBV6-1	TRBJ2-5	-	TGTGCCAGCCTCCGGGTAGGGACAGTAGAGACCCAGTACTTC	CASLRVGTVETQYF
-	TRBV3-1	TRBJ2-1	once	TGTGCCAGCAGCCGGAGGGTCGGTGAGCAGTTCTTC	CASSRRVGEQFF
TRBD1	TRBV3-1	TRBJ2-7	many	TGTGCCAGCAGCCACCTCGACAGGGATAGCGAGCAGTACTTC	CASSHLDRDSEQYF
-	TRBV28	TRBJ1-3	few	TGTGCCAGCCTGGGAGCTTTCTCTGGAAACACCATATATTTT	CASLGAFSGNTIYF
-	TRBV30	TRBJ1-5	-	TGTGCCTGGATAGCGTGGGGGGACGGGCAGCCCCAGCATTTT	CAWIAWGDGQPQHF
TRBD2	TRBV27	TRBJ2-2	few	TGTGCCAGCAGTTTGTGGGGACTAGGGACCGGGGAGCTGTTTTTT	CASSLWGLGTGELFF
-	TRBV12-3/TRBV12-4	TRBJ1-3	few	TGTGCCAGCAGTTTGGAGGGAAGGGGAAACACCATATATTTT	CASSLEGRGNTIYF
-	TRBV5-5	TRBJ2-2	many	TGTGCCAGCAGTTCAGCCCCCTCCGGGGAGCTGTTTTTT	CASSSAPSGELFF
TRBD2	TRBV20-1	TRBJ2-1	many	TGCAGTGCTAGAGATTTTAGCGGGGGGCCTTACAATGAGCAGTTCTTC	CSARDFSGGPYNEQFF
-	TRBV7-9	TRBJ1-2	-	TGTGCCAGCAGCCCAACTTCTCCGGCGGAGGCTTATGGCTACACCTTC	CASSPTSPAEAYGYTF
-	TRBV10-1	TRBJ2-1	few	TGCGCCAGCAGTGAGTCGATGCAAGCGATGGGTGGGGAGCAGTTCTTC	CASSESMQAMGGEQFF
TRBD2	TRBV2	TRBJ2-1	many	TGTGCCAGCAGTGAGCGGGGGGACAATGAGCAGTTCTTC	CASSERGDNEQFF
TRBD1	TRBV9	TRBJ1-2	few	TGTGCCAGCAGCGCTGGGACAGCCTACCAGCTATATGGCTACACCTTC	CASSAGTAYQLYGYTF
-	TRBV20-1	TRBJ2-3	few	TGCAGTGCTGACTCCCGGGGAGCGAGAGTCACAGATACGCAGTATTTT	CSADSRGARVTDTQYF
-	TRBV10-3	TRBJ2-7	-	TGTGCCATCAGGCCGGACGCAGGCTCCTACGAGCAGTACTTC	CAIRPDAGSYEQYF
-	TRBV29-1	TRBJ2-1	few	TGCAGCGGTCTCAGGGGAAACAATGAGCAGTTCTTC	CSGLRGNNEQFF
-	TRBV3-1	TRBJ2-7	-	TGTGCCACCAGTGGGGGGACCCACGACTACGAGCAGTACTTC	CATSGGTHDYEQYF
-	TRBV5-6	TRBJ2-1	-	TGTGCCAGCAGCAGGACAGGGAGGGATGAGCAGTTCTTC	CASSRTGRDEQFF
-	TRBV5-1	TRBJ1-1	many	TGCGCCAGCAGCTTGTTGGGTTCGAGGGATGCATACACTAAAGCTTTCTTT	CASSLLGSRDAYTKAFF
-	TRBV20-1	TRBJ1-1	many	TGCAGTGGCTCGGGCAGTAACACTGAAGCTTTCTTT	CSGSGSNTEAFF